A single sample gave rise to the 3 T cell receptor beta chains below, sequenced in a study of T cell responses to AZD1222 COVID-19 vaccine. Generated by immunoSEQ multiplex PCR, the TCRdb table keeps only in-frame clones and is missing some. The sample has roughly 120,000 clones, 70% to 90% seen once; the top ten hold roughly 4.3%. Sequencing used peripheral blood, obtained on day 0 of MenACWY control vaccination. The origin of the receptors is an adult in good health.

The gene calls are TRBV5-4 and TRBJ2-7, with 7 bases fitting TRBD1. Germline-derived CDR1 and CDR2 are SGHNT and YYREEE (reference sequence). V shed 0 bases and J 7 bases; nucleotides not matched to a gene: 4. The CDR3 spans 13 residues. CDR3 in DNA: TGTGCCAGCAGCTTGGAACGACAGGGAGAGCAGTACTTC. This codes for CASSLERQGEQYF.

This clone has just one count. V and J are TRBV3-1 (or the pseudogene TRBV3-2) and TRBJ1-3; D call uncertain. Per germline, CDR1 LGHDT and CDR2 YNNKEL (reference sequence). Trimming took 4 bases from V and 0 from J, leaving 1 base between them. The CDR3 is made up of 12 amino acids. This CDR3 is CASSPSGNTIYF. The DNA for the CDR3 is TGTGCCAGCAGCCCCTCTGGAAACACCATATATTTT.

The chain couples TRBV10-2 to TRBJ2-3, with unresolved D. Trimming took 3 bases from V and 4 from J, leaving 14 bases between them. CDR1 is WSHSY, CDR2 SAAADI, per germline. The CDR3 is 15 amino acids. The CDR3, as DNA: TGCGCCAGCAGTGATTTGGGGTTGGGTCCAGATACGCAGTATTTT. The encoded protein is CASSDLGLGPDTQYF.